This T cell receptor (beta chain) originates from a study of T cells in Graves' hyperthyroidism and ophthalmopathy. The TCR beta CDR3 regions underwent amplification using RNA transcripts as the source. A first-round RT-PCR of the TCR CDR3 used the HTBI primer set. MiXCR, run by TCRdb on the multiplex PCR reads, gives a single entry per CDR3 protein. The table shows about 640,000 distinct CDR3 sequences, with over 40% occurring only once. This CDR3 is built from 15 residues. V was pared by 4 bases and J by 1 base, with 6 bases of the junction left unmatched. This clonotype was seen a few times. This rearrangement joins TRBV12-3 or TRBV12-4 to TRBJ1-1; 7 nucleotides match TRBD1. This receptor was identified in an adult man with Graves' disease, either hyperthyroidism or ophthalmopathy (not recorded which). Specimen: peripheral blood or thyroid tissue (not recorded which). The CDR3 coding sequence is TGTGCCAGCAGTTCAGGGGGGCTGGGGAACACTGAAGCTTTCTTT. Translating it yields CASSSGGLGNTEAFF.